This T cell receptor beta chain is drawn from a study of blood T cell repertoires in COVID-19. The CDR3 consists of 14 residues. V shed 2 bases and J shed 2 bases, with 9 bases lying between them. The germline CDR1 and CDR2 sequences are KGHSH and LQKENI. Profiling relied on immunoSEQ multiplex PCR, and the TCRdb table lists in-frame clones only, not all of them. The sample yields about 480,000 clones, roughly 89% seen once. Sequenced input: peripheral blood. This sequence joins TRBV18 and TRBJ2-5; tentatively, D is TRBD1 (5 bases). The TCR comes from a man between 18 and 35 years old with COVID-19, enrolled during active disease. The CDR3 sequence is CASSPLGRQETQYF. The CDR3 region has the DNA TGTGCCAGCTCACCATTGGGGCGGCAAGAGACCCAGTACTTC.